The next 18 T cell receptor beta chains were all read from a single sample in a study of cytotoxic CD8 clonotypes in ibrutinib-treated CLL. Profiled with immunoSEQ multiplex PCR; TCRdb holds only in-frame clones, not every one. The sample yields around 330,000 clones, about 61% seen once. The sample was PBMCs, taken after 36 months of ibrutinib treatment. The receptor set was obtained from a human donor with chronic lymphocytic leukemia.

This chain joins TRBV5-6 and TRBJ1-1; D unresolved. Germline values: CDR1 SGHDT, CDR2 YYEEEE. There are 14 residues in the CDR3. Trimming pared 0 bases from V and 3 bases from J, leaving 9 bases between. CDR3 amino acids: CASSLAKGDTEAFF. The DNA of the CDR3 is TGTGCCAGCAGCTTGGCCAAGGGCGACACTGAAGCTTTCTTT.

The CDR3 loop reads CASSAPGQKNIQYF. In DNA, the CDR3 is TGTGCCAGCAGCGCCCCCGGACAGAAAAACATTCAGTACTTC. The chain carries TRBV7-6 and TRBJ2-4, with D possibly being TRBD1 (6 bases). Germline CDR1 is SGHVS and CDR2 is FNYEAQ. The CDR3 totals 14 residues. The ends were cut back, 5 bases at V and 4 bases at J, with 12 bases in the middle.

V usage is TRBV27 and J usage is TRBJ1-2; 8 bases are shared with TRBD1. V lost 5 bases and J lost 4; bases outside the gene matches: 9. The CDR3 is made up of 15 amino acids. Germline CDR1 MNHEY, CDR2 SMNVEV (reference sequence). CDR3 in amino acids: CASSPDRGLGYGYTF. The DNA for the CDR3 is TGTGCCAGCAGTCCCGACAGGGGCTTGGGCTATGGCTACACCTTC.

Worth noting for this clone: The junction and the germline gene differ at one end; a read error may be behind it. CDR3 coding DNA: TGTGCCAGTAGTCTAGAGCATGCCTATGGCTACACCTTC. It specifies CASSLEHAYGYTF. The V and J genes are TRBV19 and TRBJ1-2, with D unclear. The CDR3 sequence is 13 residues long. Per the germline V gene, CDR1 is LNHDA and CDR2 is SQIVND (reference sequence).

The V call is TRBV20-1, the J call TRBJ1-1; unclear D gene. The V end was cut by 0 bases, the J end by 10 bases, with 9 bases between. The length of the CDR3 is 11 residues. The germline V gene has CDR1 DFQATT and CDR2 SNEGSKA (reference sequence). CDR3 in amino acids: CSARDPRGAFF. CDR3 DNA sequence: TGCAGTGCTAGAGACCCCCGTGGAGCTTTCTTT.

The chain is built from TRBV5-4 and TRBJ1-1; D possibly corresponds to TRBD1 (6 bases). This CDR3 comprises 13 residues. Trimming took off 1 base at V and 7 bases at J, with 11 bases between the two ends. Germline lookup yields CDR1 SGHNT and CDR2 YYREEE (reference sequence). CDR3 sequence reads: CASSLPHRDEAFF. The CDR3 DNA reads TGTGCCAGCAGCTTGCCCCACAGGGATGAAGCTTTCTTT.

This chain uses TRBV19 with TRBJ1-2; no reliable D call. CDR1 and CDR2 from the germline V gene are LNHDA and SQIVND (reference sequence). This CDR3 comprises 13 residues. The V end lost 4 bases, the J end lost 4 bases, and 10 bases lay between the germline ends. The CDR3 loop is CASSTSDGYGYTF. The DNA for the CDR3 is TGTGCCAGTAGTACCTCGGATGGCTATGGCTACACCTTC.

This clone was seen once. V gene TRBV27 combines with J gene TRBJ2-7, with D unresolved. The CDR3 has 10 amino acids. Trimming left V 9 bases short and J 6 bases short, with 9 bases between. The germline V gene encodes CDR1 MNHEY and CDR2 SMNVEV (reference sequence). CDR3 bases: TGTGCCAGTAACCCCTCCGAGCAGTACTTC. This encodes CASNPSEQYF.

The V and J genes are TRBV29-1 and TRBJ2-7; no clear D gene. The CDR3 has 14 amino acids. V shed 5 bases and J shed 0 bases, with 14 bases lying between them. CDR1 is SQVTM and CDR2 is ANQGSEA in the germline V gene. This CDR3 reads CSVFFPADSYEQYF. The DNA of the CDR3 is TGCAGCGTTTTTTTTCCGGCAGACTCCTACGAGCAGTACTTC.

There are a few counts of this clone. The rearrangement joins TRBV2 to TRBJ1-5; D may be TRBD1 (5 bases). The CDR3 is 14 residues long. Trimming left V 3 bases short and J 3 bases short, with 9 bases between. CDR1 and CDR2 (germline): SNHLY, FYNNEI. The CDR3 region is CASSDPGNNQPQHF. As DNA, the CDR3 is TGTGCCAGCAGTGATCCAGGGAACAATCAGCCCCAGCATTTT.

V usage is TRBV28 and J usage is TRBJ2-7, with TRBD1 identical over 7 bases. The CDR3 is 13 residues long. V gave up 8 bases and J gave up 11 bases; unmatched junction bases: 15. Germline CDR1 and CDR2: MDHEN and SYDVKM. This chain's CDR3 is CASLDRAAYFKYF. The CDR3 DNA follows: TGTGCCAGCCTAGACAGGGCCGCGTATTTTAAGTACTTC.

With regard to this clone: The same CDR3 also results from other DNA sequences found in this sample. This chain links TRBV29-1 with TRBJ2-7, with D maybe TRBD1 (6 bases). Germline assignment: CDR1 SQVTM and CDR2 ANQGSEA. The CDR3 has 12 amino acids. Trimming took off 2 bases at V and 1 base at J, with 6 bases between the two ends. The CDR3 coding sequence is TGCAGCGTTGAACAGGGGTCCTACGAGCAGTACTTC. Translating gives CSVEQGSYEQYF.

In this sample, this clone turned up a few times. The gene calls are TRBV29-1 and TRBJ2-7, with TRBD1 matching 7 bases. This CDR3 is built from 12 residues. J gave up 5 bases and V 5 bases, and 6 bases lay outside the gene matches. Germline V gene lookup returns CDR1 SQVTM and CDR2 ANQGSEA. This chain's CDR3 is CSVWDRFNEQYF. In DNA form, the CDR3 reads TGCAGCGTTTGGGACAGATTCAACGAGCAGTACTTC.

The rearrangement uses TRBV2 and TRBJ2-3, with 11 nucleotides matching TRBD2. Germline V gene data show CDR1 as SNHLY and CDR2 as FYNNEI. V lost 8 bases, J lost 7 bases, and 8 bases stayed unmatched. The CDR3 has 14 amino acids. CDR3 region: CASQLAGGLNTQYF. The CDR3 DNA reads as TGTGCCAGCCAATTAGCGGGGGGGCTTAATACGCAGTATTTT.

The V call is TRBV13, the J call TRBJ1-2, with 7 bases fitting TRBD1. The length of the CDR3 is 17 residues. CDR1 is PRHDT and CDR2 is FYEKMQ in the germline V gene (reference sequence). V was pared by 7 bases and J by 3 bases, with 17 bases of the junction left unmatched. CDR3 DNA sequence: TGTGCCAGCACCCCACCCTCTGGGAGGGGGCCGGACTATGGCTACACCTTC. Its protein product is CASTPPSGRGPDYGYTF.

To note about this clone: The junction does not match germline at one end; this may be a read error. This chain joins TRBV28 and TRBJ2-1, with 8 bases lining up with TRBD2. This CDR3 has 16 amino acids. Germline V gene sequence: CDR1 MDHEN, CDR2 SYDVKM. CDR3 protein: CASSLYPGLVYSEQFF. CDR3 nucleotide sequence: TGTGCCAGCAGTTTGTACCCGGGACTAGTATACAGTGAGCAGTTCTTC.

The chain combines TRBV5-1 with TRBJ2-7; no definite D call. The CDR3 consists of 13 residues. Per the germline V gene, CDR1 is SGHRS and CDR2 is YFSETQ. V was trimmed by 1 base and J by 6 bases, leaving 11 bases between them. DNA for the CDR3: TGCGCCAGCAGCTTGACAGCCCCGATCGAGCAGTACTTC. Translated: CASSLTAPIEQYF.

The V gene is TRBV5-1, the J gene TRBJ2-7; 10 positions agree with TRBD2. The CDR3 contains 18 residues. The junction had 20 bases not matched to a gene; V was cut back by 4 bases and J by 7 bases. Germline lookup yields CDR1 SGHRS and CDR2 YFSETQ. CDR3 DNA: TGCGCCAGCAGCCCTAGCTCTGTCGCAGCGGGAGGGCCTGGTGAGCAGTACTTC. Amino acid sequence: CASSPSSVAAGGPGEQYF.